The 5 T cell receptor beta chains reported below all come from one sample, sequenced in a study of PD-1 blockade in mismatch repair-deficient tumors (dated by TCRdb to the late 2010s). The library was generated by the immunoSEQ multiplex PCR assay. TCRdb provides this immuneACCESS table in a form limited to in-frame rearrangements. Some clones are lacking; in checked studies, under half of them reflect an unresolved V gene, and why the rest are absent is not known. Here the sample has around 120,000 clones; about 88% occur a single time. Clones ranked in the top ten supply roughly 12% of the sample. Sequenced here: peripheral blood, sampled 70 to 73 weeks after starting pembrolizumab. These receptors were obtained from an adult with mismatch repair-deficient cancer.

The chain uses TRBV5-6 and TRBJ2-1; no firm D call. V gave up 4 bases and J gave up 5 bases, with 13 bases separating them. Germline assignment: CDR1 SGHDT and CDR2 YYEEEE. The CDR3 totals 14 residues. CDR3 in DNA: TGTGCCAGCAGCCACGGTAATATCCACAATGAGCAGTTCTTC. This codes for CASSHGNIHNEQFF.

The chain uses TRBV27 and TRBJ1-5; a weak D match, TRBD1 (5 bases). Trimming stripped 3 bases from V and 7 bases from J, with 10 bases between. There are 13 residues in the CDR3. The germline gives CDR1 MNHEY, CDR2 SMNVEV (reference sequence). The CDR3 DNA reads TGTGCCAGCAGTTTTCAAGGGGAACAGCCCCAGCATTTT. Its protein is CASSFQGEQPQHF.

The CDR3 loop reads CASRGEVEDTQYF. Here the CDR3 DNA reads TGCGCCAGCAGAGGGGAGGTTGAAGATACGCAGTATTTT. The chain employs TRBV5-1 and TRBJ2-3; D might be TRBD2 (6 bases). The germline V gene encodes CDR1 SGHRS and CDR2 YFSETQ. The ends were cut back, 5 bases at V and 5 bases at J, with 12 bases in the middle. This CDR3 region has 13 residues.

The rearrangement links TRBV19 to TRBJ2-1; possible D gene TRBD2, 6 bases. The CDR3 has 18 residues. V was cut by 3 bases and J by 2 bases, with 20 bases left in between. The germline CDR1 and CDR2 sequences are LNHDA and SQIVND (reference sequence). CDR3 DNA sequence: TGTGCCAGTAGTATTATTGGGGCGGACGGGAGACCCTACAATGAGCAGTTCTTC. As protein: CASSIIGADGRPYNEQFF.

The V call is TRBV29-1, the J call TRBJ2-7; tentatively, D is TRBD2 (6 bases). This CDR3 is 14 amino acids long. The germline V gene has CDR1 SQVTM and CDR2 ANQGSEA. V was cut by 4 bases and J by 1 base, with 14 bases left in between. CDR3 sequence: CSVVGVAESYEQYF. CDR3 DNA sequence: TGCAGCGTTGTTGGGGTAGCGGAATCCTACGAGCAGTACTTC.